This entry lists 24 T cell receptor beta chains sequenced from one sample in a study of blood T cells in healthy people across ages. Next came a second PCR, run for about 6 to 12 cycles, which used a sample-barcoded 5' primer along with a J-beta primer mix. TCRdb redid the calling of the 5' RACE reads with MiXCR, one entry per CDR3 protein. This sample has over 1,500,000 distinct CDR3 sequences, with roughly 52% found just once. The sample comprised blood. The receptors were sampled from a woman aged 40 to 55 in good health.

The chain carries TRBV3-1 and TRBJ2-5; D call uncertain. With 1 base removed from V and 9 bases from J, the gap between germline ends came to 21 bases. This CDR3 spans 16 amino acids. Germline-derived CDR1 and CDR2 are LGHDT and YNNKEL (reference sequence). The CDR3 reads CASSQVSPQSTPAQYF. CDR3 nucleotides: TGTGCCAGCAGCCAAGTTTCTCCGCAGTCCACCCCGGCCCAGTACTTC.

This clonotype showed up just a few times. The V and J genes are TRBV20-1 and TRBJ1-2, with D unclear. This CDR3 region has 14 residues. Germline CDR1 is DFQATT and CDR2 is SNEGSKA (reference sequence). The germline V and J ends were trimmed by 6 bases and 0 bases, with 14 bases remaining between them. The CDR3 reads CSATKDTANYGYTF. The DNA of the CDR3 is TGCAGTGCCACCAAAGACACTGCTAACTATGGCTACACCTTC.

This clonotype was observed many times. The chain combines TRBV7-9 with TRBJ2-7; 8 bases are shared with TRBD1. Germline CDR1 and CDR2: SEHNR and FQNEAQ (reference sequence). The V segment lost 8 bases and the J segment 3 bases; nucleotides outside the gene matches: 3. The CDR3 loop spans 12 amino acids. This CDR3 is CASGTGNYEQYF. The CDR3 DNA is TGTGCCAGCGGGACAGGCAACTACGAGCAGTACTTC.

A word on this clonotype: A junction boundary mismatches the germline segment, possibly from a read error. The chain is built from TRBV15 and TRBJ2-3, with D perhaps matching TRBD2 (5 bases). Germline assignment: CDR1 LNHNV and CDR2 YYDKDF (reference sequence). The CDR3 sequence is 13 residues long. CDR3 in DNA: TGTACCACCAGCAGAGATCGGGGTAACACGCAGTATTTT. Translated: CTTSRDRGNTQYF.

V is TRBV4-2 and J is TRBJ2-6, with D tentatively TRBD2 (5 bases). V lost 3 bases and J lost 2, with 8 bases in between. Per the germline V gene, CDR1 is LGHNA and CDR2 is YNFKEQ. The CDR3 is 15 amino acids. The CDR3 is CASSQSGPGANVLTF. The CDR3 DNA reads as TGTGCCAGCAGCCAGAGCGGACCTGGGGCCAACGTCCTGACTTTC.

The V gene is TRBV6-5, the J gene TRBJ2-5; TRBD2 aligns across 11 bases. CDR1 MNHEY and CDR2 SVGAGI come from the germline V gene. This CDR3 is 17 amino acids long. J was trimmed by 1 base and V by 5 bases; bases with no gene match: 9. This chain's CDR3 is CASSNLLAGGLQETQYF. The DNA of the CDR3 is TGTGCCAGCAGTAACCTTCTAGCGGGGGGTCTCCAAGAGACCCAGTACTTC.

This clonotype was observed a single time. The chain links TRBV24-1 to TRBJ2-5; the match to TRBD1 covers 8 bases. This CDR3 contains 13 residues. Germline loops: CDR1 KGHDR, CDR2 SFDVKD. V gave up 9 bases and J gave up 2 bases; unmatched junction bases: 4. This CDR3 reads CATQQGGQETQYF. CDR3 nucleotide sequence: TGTGCCACCCAACAGGGGGGTCAAGAGACCCAGTACTTC.

This clonotype has ten or more counts. This chain uses TRBV9 with TRBJ2-1; possibly TRBD2 for D (7 bases). The CDR3 spans 14 residues. Deletions cut 6 bases from V and 1 base from J, with 11 bases between. Germline CDR1 and CDR2: SGDLS and YYNGEE. The CDR3 reads CASTGGLSYNEQFF. In nucleotides, the CDR3 is TGTGCCAGCACGGGGGGCCTATCCTACAATGAGCAGTTCTTC.

The table lists this clonotype with a few counts. The V gene is TRBV28, the J gene TRBJ2-5, with no clear D. Trimming stripped 2 bases from V and 5 bases from J, with 12 bases between. The CDR3 spans 14 residues. CDR1 MDHEN and CDR2 SYDVKM come from the germline V gene. Here the CDR3 reads CASSLILVPETQYF. CDR3 bases: TGTGCCAGCAGTTTAATCCTAGTCCCCGAGACCCAGTACTTC.

The chain links TRBV5-1 to TRBJ2-3, with 9 bases that match TRBD2. CDR3 length: 14 amino acids. The germline V gene has CDR1 SGHRS and CDR2 YFSETQ. Trimming took 4 bases from V and 6 from J; bases not matched to a gene: 6. DNA of the CDR3: TGCGCCAGCAGCGTAGCGGGGGATCGGGATACGCAGTATTTT. It encodes CASSVAGDRDTQYF.

This clonotype showed up many times. This chain joins TRBV7-2 and TRBJ2-7; no reliable D call. Trimming cost V 1 base and J 6 bases, with 13 bases left between them. The CDR3 contains 14 residues. Germline CDR1 SGHTA, CDR2 FQGNSA. The CDR3 nucleotides read TGTGCCAGCAGCTTAGTTTCTGGGGTATCCGAGCAGTACTTC. Translating gives CASSLVSGVSEQYF.

The chain recombines TRBV29-1 with TRBJ2-5; D not resolved. Germline CDR1 is SQVTM and CDR2 is ANQGSEA. The CDR3 extends over 16 amino acids. Between the trimmed V and J ends, which lost 4 bases and 4 bases, there was a span of 22 bases. The CDR3: CSVVSLSVWGPETQYF. CDR3 bases: TGCAGCGTTGTAAGCCTCTCGGTATGGGGTCCAGAGACCCAGTACTTC.

This clonotype showed up just once. The chain carries TRBV5-1 and TRBJ2-4; TRBD2 matches at 7 bases. Trimming removed 6 bases from V and 5 bases from J; junction bases left unmatched: 14. Germline V CDR1 and CDR2: SGHRS, YFSETQ. This CDR3 has 16 residues. The chain's CDR3 is CASKRGGGNSQNIQYF. The CDR3 nucleotides read TGCGCCAGCAAGCGGGGCGGGGGAAATTCACAAAACATTCAGTACTTC.

Remarks on this clonotype: A junction boundary mismatches the germline segment, possibly from a read error. The chain uses TRBV11-2 and TRBJ2-7; D may be TRBD2 (6 bases). The better agreement between TRBJ2-5 and the DNA end casts doubt on the J call. Germline CDR1 and CDR2: SGHAT and FQNNGV. The CDR3 spans 15 residues. The CDR3 region is CANSLDLTSRETQYF. The CDR3 coding sequence is TGTGCCAACAGCTTAGATCTCACTAGCAGGGAGACCCAGTACTTC.

This clonotype occurred a few times. V is TRBV15 and J is TRBJ2-7; D is possibly TRBD1 (6 bases). Germline assignment: CDR1 LNHNV and CDR2 YYDKDF (reference sequence). Trimming pared 4 bases from V and 0 bases from J, leaving 10 bases between. The CDR3 loop spans 14 amino acids. CDR3 DNA sequence: TGTGCCACCAGCACCAGGGACACCTCCTACGAGCAGTACTTC. This translates into CATSTRDTSYEQYF.

This chain connects TRBV28 to TRBJ2-5; 14 bases map to TRBD2. Germline assignment: CDR1 MDHEN and CDR2 SYDVKM. The V gene end was trimmed by 5 bases and the J gene end by 1 base; junction bases not matched to a gene: 9. The CDR3 extends over 18 amino acids. The CDR3 reads CASSPPGLAGDSQETQYF. The CDR3 DNA reads TGTGCCAGCAGTCCTCCGGGACTAGCGGGGGACTCCCAAGAGACCCAGTACTTC.

This sequence joins TRBV5-5 and TRBJ2-1; 7 bases map to TRBD2. The CDR3 is 15 residues long. With 4 bases clipped from V and 4 bases from J, the junction kept 8 bases outside the gene matches. Germline lookup yields CDR1 SGHKS and CDR2 YYEKEE (reference sequence). CDR3 in amino acids: CASSPPGTKYNEQFF. CDR3 bases: TGTGCCAGCAGCCCCCCCGGGACTAAGTACAATGAGCAGTTCTTC.

This chain links TRBV4-3 with TRBJ2-2; no clear D. This CDR3 spans 16 amino acids. Germline V CDR1 and CDR2: LGHNA, YSLEER. The V end was cut by 4 bases, the J end by 1 base, with 13 bases between. In DNA form, the CDR3 reads TGCGCCAGCAGCCCCTTGCGAAGCCTGAACACCGGGGAGCTGTTTTTT. Protein product: CASSPLRSLNTGELFF.

This clonotype turned up a few times. The chain joins TRBV14 to TRBJ2-7; weak D call: TRBD2 (6 bases). CDR3 size: 16 residues. The germline V gene encodes CDR1 SGHDN and CDR2 FVKESK. V gave up 0 bases and J gave up 3 bases, with 15 bases separating them. The CDR3 sequence: CASSQDPPPTSYEQYF. CDR3 nucleotides: TGTGCCAGCAGCCAAGATCCCCCCCCGACTAGCTACGAGCAGTACTTC.

The chain combines TRBV27 with TRBJ2-2, with D unclear. Germline values: CDR1 MNHEY, CDR2 SMNVEV (reference sequence). The CDR3 is made up of 12 amino acids. The ends were cut back, 6 bases at V and 5 bases at J, with 7 bases in the middle. CDR3: CASRSTTGELFF. Written as DNA, the CDR3 is TGTGCCAGCAGATCCACTACCGGGGAGCTGTTTTTT.

The CDR3 DNA reads as TGCGCCAGCAGCCAAGAGCTTACGCGGGGGGCCAGAGAGACCCAGTACTTC. Translation gives CASSQELTRGARETQYF. The gene calls are TRBV4-3 and TRBJ2-5; 8 bases align to TRBD2. Germline loops: CDR1 LGHNA, CDR2 YSLEER. The CDR3 runs 17 residues. With V trimmed by 0 bases and J by 4 bases, 10 bases remained unmatched.

This clonotype is a singleton in its sample. The rearrangement joins TRBV4-1 to TRBJ2-7; TRBD1 matches 8 bases. J was trimmed by 1 base and V by 2 bases; bases with no gene match: 4. From germline, CDR1 is MGHRA and CDR2 YSYEKL. This CDR3 has 15 amino acids. CDR3 DNA sequence: TGCGCCAGCAGCCAACCTAACAGGGGGTCCTACGAGCAGTACTTC. Protein sequence: CASSQPNRGSYEQYF.

CDR3 residues: CASRLAGLRANEQFF. CDR3 nucleotides: TGTGCCAGCAGATTAGCGGGGCTGAGGGCCAATGAGCAGTTCTTC. The chain links TRBV21-1 to TRBJ2-1; the table names TRBD2, a call not compared with the DNA. TRBV21-1 is a pseudogene locus. This CDR3 has 15 residues.

CDR3 coding DNA: TGCGCCAGCAGCCAAACTGCGGGACAGGGCTTCTACGAGCAGTACTTC. Amino acid sequence: CASSQTAGQGFYEQYF. The chain combines TRBV5-1 with TRBJ2-7, with TRBD1 identical over 9 bases. Germline V gives CDR1 SGHRS, CDR2 YFSETQ. The CDR3 has 16 residues. V lost 4 bases to trimming and J lost 3 bases; unmatched junction nucleotides: 11. Filled out from reference TRBV5-1 and TRBJ2-7, the complete variable domain reads KAGVTQTPRYLIKTRGQQVTLSCSPISGHRSVSWYQQTPGQGLQFLFEYFSETQRNKGNFPGRFSGRQFSNSRSEMNVSTLELGDSALYLCASSQTAGQGFYEQYFGPGTRLTVT.